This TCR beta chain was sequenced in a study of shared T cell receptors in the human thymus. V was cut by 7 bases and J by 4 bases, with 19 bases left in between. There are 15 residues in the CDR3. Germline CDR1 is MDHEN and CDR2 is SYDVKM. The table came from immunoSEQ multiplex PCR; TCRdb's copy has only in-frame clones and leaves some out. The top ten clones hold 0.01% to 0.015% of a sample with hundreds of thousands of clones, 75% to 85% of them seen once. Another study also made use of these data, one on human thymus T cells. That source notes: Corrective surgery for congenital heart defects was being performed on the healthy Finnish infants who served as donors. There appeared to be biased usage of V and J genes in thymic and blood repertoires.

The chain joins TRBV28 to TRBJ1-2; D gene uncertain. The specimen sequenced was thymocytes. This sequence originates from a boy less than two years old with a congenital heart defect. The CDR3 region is CASISPVPSPYGYTF. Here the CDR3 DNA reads TGTGCCAGCATTTCGCCAGTCCCTTCTCCCTATGGCTACACCTTC.